The clone carrying this T cell receptor (beta chain) was detected a few times. TCRdb re-called the RACE reads with MiXCR, one entry per CDR3 protein. The repertoire holds some 89,000 distinct CDR3 sequences, roughly 27% seen once, with approximately 10% in the top ten. The entry originates in a study of human T cells and chemical hapten exposure. Time point defined: patch test 3, about 24 weeks after DPC sensitization. As to treatment: therapeutic diphenylcyclopropenone sensitization with weekly scalp DPC. The CDR3 covers 15 residues. From germline, CDR1 is SQVTM and CDR2 ANQGSEA. The V segment lost 6 bases and the J segment 0 bases; nucleotides outside the gene matches: 8.

This TCR came from a man in his forties or fifties with alopecia areata. Some clones in this sample may be carry-over from other donors' samples. The J gene is TRBJ2-3, the V gene TRBV29-1; TRBD2 aligns across 8 bases. The sample here was whole blood, taken in connection with sensitization to the hapten diphenylcyclopropenone (DPC). Here the CDR3 reads CSVGSLAVSTDTQYF. The CDR3 DNA reads TGCAGCGTGGGCTCACTAGCGGTCAGCACAGATACGCAGTATTTT.